The subject of this entry is one T cell receptor beta chain. This clone has more than one count but fewer than ten. Its recognized antigen is unknown. Per-base qualities were not stored, and no clone one base away is much larger. The source of the sample is a study of beta chain features in type 1 diabetes (dated by TCRdb to 2017 to 2018). A note on the overall study: Mean age, gender distribution, total cell number and subset yield did not differ between patients and healthy donors. Naive and central memory subsets were obtained from all 30 or so donors, but regulatory and stem cell-like memory subsets were isolated from only 8 patients and about 8 healthy donors. A total of approximately 99,000,000 sorted cells were examined across all samples, and RNA yield correlated strongly with the number of cells per subset. The study compared the TCRB repertoires of sorted circulating CD4+ T cell subsets in recently diagnosed type 1 diabetes patients with those in matched healthy donors. The research as a whole found: HLA sub-analyses involved small numbers of individuals, so any influence of HLA type on TCRB rearrangement remained unresolved. At VDJ recombination sites, patients with type 1 diabetes made fewer insertions and deleted more nucleotides, a pattern implying thymic rearrangement abnormalities. A moderate but significant shortening of TCRB CDR3 length was observed in type 1 diabetes patients in all four CD4+ subsets. PCR might favor shorter templates, but patient and control samples were amplified and corrected together, so any skew would affect both groups equally. Naive, central memory and regulatory TCRB repertoires appeared to be more similar among patients than among healthy donors. Because cDNA rather than genomic DNA was sequenced, highly expressing activated cells could have been over-represented, although no difference in activation and CD3 levels was found between groups.

The entire isolated RNA was reverse transcribed using the High Capacity cDNA Reverse Transcription Kit, and thus expressed TCRB transcripts were sequenced. Deep immunoSEQ sequencing was applied to naive, central memory and regulatory T cell samples, giving an average of roughly 3.3 million total reads per sample. After sorted cells were lysed in RLT buffer, RNA was extracted with DNase-treated RNeasy Micro or Mini kits, with the choice depending on cell number. Each cell subset was processed on its own to prevent cross-contamination, while patient and healthy donor samples were processed together. The immunoSEQ multiplex PCR was used to amplify TCRB sequences from cDNA, yielding 87-bp fragments that span the CDR3 region. Sequencing of the amplicons was done on the Illumina HiSeq platform. In the authors' own workflow: Synthetic template baselines were used to correct PCR bias computationally, reads within Hamming distance 2 were collapsed, and singletons that could not be merged were discarded. By aligning reads against IMGT, V, D and J genes, CDR3 length, and insertions or deletions at six rearrangement sites were assigned. Within each subset, clonotype counts were normalized to sorted cell number, and only after that were true diversity and Gini coefficients computed with the tcR R package. The overlap coefficient, calculated on TCRB nucleotide sequences, was used to quantify repertoire sharing. Out-of-frame TCRB sequences from naive cells were analyzed to stand in for the pre-selection repertoire. In its TCRdb copy, this immuneACCESS table keeps in-frame sequences only and misses some clones. Where compared with another copy, unresolved V genes explain less than half of these, and the others have no known cause. From that table come the V and J calls and clone size; the DNA was used to work out D and trimming. The table for this sample lists about 900,000 clones; roughly 15% of them were counted only once. The ten most abundant clones make up 0.02% to 0.025% of the sample.

Each donor gave one peripheral blood draw, averaging roughly 100 mL, which was collected into heparinised tubes. Naive, central memory, regulatory and stem cell-like memory CD4+ T cells were sorted on a BD FACSAria II using a panel including CD45RO, CCR7, CD25, CD127, CD95 and CD27. All sorted populations exceeded 98% purity. PBMCs were isolated immediately by Lymphoprep density gradient centrifugation and stained directly without culture. To minimize batch effects, samples were stained and sorted in pairs, one healthy donor with one patient per experiment. Sequences were obtained from naive CD4+ T cells from blood. Per the publication, the cell subset or site label means: true naive CD4+ T cells. This clonotype was sampled from a woman in her late teens or twenties in good health.

The CDR3 region reads CASSSKDRRNTEAFF. The DNA sequence is as follows: TGTGCCAGCTCATCTAAAGACAGGCGGAACACTGAAGCTTTCTTT. Recombination connected TRBV18 to TRBJ1-1; TRBD1 is a weak D gene call, 6 bases matching. Per the germline V gene, KGHSH is the CDR1 and LQKENI is the CDR2. The V end loses 5 bases and the J end loses 1 base, and a stretch of 14 bases separates them. The CDR3 numbers 15 residues from cysteine through phenylalanine. Only the CDR3 region is kept as DNA, spanning 45 bases read in frame from base 1.